These T cell receptor beta chains were read from a single sample in a study of Graves' ophthalmopathy and Graves' hyperthyroidism. TCRdb recomputed calls from the multiplex PCR reads with MiXCR, one row per CDR3 protein. The repertoire includes around 1.1 million distinct CDR3 sequences, about two fifths of them detected once, and around 10% sits in the top ten. The sample comprised peripheral blood or thyroid tissue (not recorded which). These receptors originate from an adult man with Graves' hyperthyroidism. Both conserved end residues are part of each CDR3. D genes are given only for firm matches. Where a row states a size, it is once, few, many or the class of an expanded clone; other rows omit it.

abundance,d_gene,v_gene,j_gene,CDR3nt,CDR3aa
.,.,TRBV7-9,TRBJ2-7,TGTGCCAGCAGCCGGATGGACGGAGCCTACGAGCAGTACTTC,CASSRMDGAYEQYF
.,.,TRBV12-3/TRBV12-4,TRBJ1-5,TGTGCCAGCACCAAGGGCCGGGCAACAAAGGAGCCCCAGCATTTT,CASTKGRATKEPQHF
.,.,TRBV29-1,TRBJ1-5,TGCAGCGTTGAAGCTTCAACGGGGGCAGAGACCCAGCATTTT,CSVEASTGAETQHF
many,TRBD1,TRBV14,TRBJ1-6,TGTGCCAGCAGCCAAGAAAAGACCGGGACAGCAAGGAGCTCCTATAATTCACCCCTCCACTTT,CASSQEKTGTARSSYNSPLHF
few,.,TRBV7-2,TRBJ2-2,TGTGCCAGCAGCGCCGACGGCATAAACACCGGGGAGCTGTTTTTT,CASSADGINTGELFF
.,.,TRBV7-2,TRBJ2-5,TGTGCCAGCAGCCGCAGGGGGGGATCACACCAAGAGACCCAGTACTTC,CASSRRGGSHQETQYF
few,TRBD1,TRBV10-2,TRBJ1-6,TGTGCCAGCAGCCGGACAGGGACAAGTGTTTTTGATGATTCACCCCTCCACTTT,CASSRTGTSVFDDSPLHF
many,.,TRBV24-1,TRBJ2-5,TGTGCCACCAGTGACCTTCTAACCGGAGGGCAAGAGACCCAGTACTTC,CATSDLLTGGQETQYF
many,.,TRBV20-1,TRBJ2-7,TGCAGTGCTTTGACTACAGACTACGAGCAGTACTTC,CSALTTDYEQYF
.,TRBD1,TRBV6-6,TRBJ1-4,TGTGCCAGCCTACGGACAGGTTTAAGGGATCAGGGGAATGAAAAACTGTTTTTT,CASLRTGLRDQGNEKLFF
.,.,TRBV7-2,TRBJ1-6,TGTGCCAGCGGTACAGGGAGCTCCTATAATTCACCCCTCCACTTT,CASGTGSSYNSPLHF
many,TRBD1,TRBV7-9,TRBJ1-2,TGTGCCAGCAGCTCGACAGGGGAAGGAGATGGCTACACCTTC,CASSSTGEGDGYTF
.,TRBD1,TRBV6-6,TRBJ2-5,TGTGCCAGCAGTTACCAGGACAGGGTTGAGACCCAGTACTTC,CASSYQDRVETQYF
.,.,TRBV19,TRBJ1-2,TGTGCCAGTAGTATAGATGCCGGCGGCCACACCTTC,CASSIDAGGHTF
.,TRBD2,TRBV29-1,TRBJ2-5,TGCAGCGCCCAAGGGATTAGCGGGGGGTTACCGACAGAGACCCAGTACTTC,CSAQGISGGLPTETQYF
few,.,TRBV2,TRBJ2-7,TGTGCCGTCCCGGCGGGCTCCTACGAGCAGTACTTC,CAVPAGSYEQYF
.,.,TRBV7-3,TRBJ2-2,TGTGCCAGCAGCCCAGATGCATGGCACACCGGGGAGCTGTTTTTT,CASSPDAWHTGELFF
.,TRBD2,TRBV7-9,TRBJ2-5,TGTGCCAGCAGCTTACGTAGCGGGGGGTTGAGAGAGACCCAGTACTTC,CASSLRSGGLRETQYF
few,.,TRBV7-2,TRBJ1-5,TGTGCCAGCAGCCCTACCGACACAAAACATAGCAATCAGCCCCAGCATTTT,CASSPTDTKHSNQPQHF
few,.,TRBV7-2,TRBJ1-1,TGTGCCAGCAGCTTACTGACAGGCCTGAAAAAAGAAGCTTTCTTT,CASSLLTGLKKEAFF
many,TRBD1,TRBV2,TRBJ2-2,TGTGCCAGCAGTCGGTTGGGACAGGGGACCGGGGAGCTGTTTTTT,CASSRLGQGTGELFF
many,.,TRBV5-1,TRBJ1-1,TGCGCCAGTAGATCCGGCGGAATGAACACTGAAGCTTTCTTT,CASRSGGMNTEAFF
many,.,TRBV29-1,TRBJ2-7,TGCAGCGTTGAAGGGACCCCGCCCCACCCCTACGAGCAGTACTTC,CSVEGTPPHPYEQYF
.,.,TRBV19,TRBJ2-7,TGTGCCAGCAGCCAACCCGATCGTTCTTACGAGCAGTACTTC,CASSQPDRSYEQYF
many,.,TRBV7-3,TRBJ2-6,TGTGCCAGCAGCTTTATGGACTCTGGGGCCAACGTCCTGACTTTC,CASSFMDSGANVLTF
.,.,TRBV12-3/TRBV12-4,TRBJ2-2,TGTGCCAGCCATACGGGGTGGCAGGCTGTGAACACCGGGGAGCTGTTTTTT,CASHTGWQAVNTGELFF
many,.,TRBV7-9,TRBJ1-1,TGTGCCCTCGCAGGGGATAACATTTGGGGTTTCTTT,CALAGDNIWGFF
.,.,TRBV27,TRBJ2-2,TGTGACAGCAGTGGGGGTGGCGGGGAGCTGTTTTTT,CDSSGGGGELFF
many,.,TRBV2,TRBJ1-5,TGTGCCAGCGGGATTTCCCGGAGGGACAATCAGCCCCAGCATTTT,CASGISRRDNQPQHF
.,TRBD1,TRBV7-2,TRBJ1-4,TGTGCCAGCAGCCAGGACAGGGTTGAGGAAAAACTGTTTTTT,CASSQDRVEEKLFF
many,.,TRBV2,TRBJ1-4,TGTGCCAGCAGTGGACGGGAGGGGAATGAAAAACTGTTTTTT,CASSGREGNEKLFF
many,.,TRBV4-1,TRBJ1-1,TGCGCCAGCAGCCAAGATACGGGGGCGAGGACTGAAGCTTTCTTT,CASSQDTGARTEAFF
.,.,TRBV7-8,TRBJ1-2,TGTGCCAGCAGCCGATATACCGGGACAACCGATAACTATGGCTACACCTTC,CASSRYTGTTDNYGYTF
many,.,TRBV19,TRBJ1-1,TGTGCCAGTAGGACAGGTCGGGAGAACACTGAAGCTTTCTTT,CASRTGRENTEAFF
.,.,TRBV11-2,TRBJ2-5,TGTGCCAGCAGATTGGTCGGGACTCAAGAGACCCAGTACTTC,CASRLVGTQETQYF
.,.,TRBV2,TRBJ2-6,TGTGCCAGCAGCATCGGGTCTCCAGCTTCTGGGGCCAACGTCCTGACTTTC,CASSIGSPASGANVLTF
many,.,TRBV12-3/TRBV12-4,TRBJ1-1,TGTGCCAGCGGTTCAAACGAACACACTGAAGCTTTCTTT,CASGSNEHTEAFF
few,TRBD1,TRBV6-7,TRBJ1-4,TGTGCCAGCAGTTACTCATGGGACAGGGGCGGAAAACTGTTTTTT,CASSYSWDRGGKLFF
many,TRBD1,TRBV7-3,TRBJ2-5,TGTGCCAGCAGCTCCCTGGGACAGCAAGAGACCCAGTACTTC,CASSSLGQQETQYF
.,.,TRBV29-1,TRBJ1-2,TGCAGTACAGAATATGGCTACACCTTC,CSTEYGYTF
.,.,TRBV4-1,TRBJ2-5,TGCGCCAGCAGCTCATGGGGCGTCACCATACAAGAGACCCAGTACTTC,CASSSWGVTIQETQYF
.,.,TRBV10-3,TRBJ2-2,TGTGCCATCAGCCGCCCCCAGGAGCTGTTTTTT,CAISRPQELFF
.,.,TRBV5-6,TRBJ2-7,TGTGCCAGCAGCTTGGGGACAGCCCTGGAGGGCTACGAGCAGTACTTC,CASSLGTALEGYEQYF
few,TRBD1,TRBV9,TRBJ2-2,TGTGCCAGCAGCGGGACAGGGGGCTTCACCGGGGAGCTGTTTTTT,CASSGTGGFTGELFF
few,.,TRBV4-3,TRBJ2-2,TGCGCCAGCAGCCGCCACATCGGGGAGCTGTTTTTT,CASSRHIGELFF
.,.,TRBV7-2,TRBJ2-7,TGTGCCAGCAGCCTCCGTGGCCCCCGGGACAAGCCCTACGAGCAGTACTTC,CASSLRGPRDKPYEQYF
.,.,TRBV7-9,TRBJ1-3,TGTGCCAGCAGCTTTTCTTCGGCAGGGCGCTCTGGAAACACCATATATTTT,CASSFSSAGRSGNTIYF
many,TRBD1,TRBV13,TRBJ2-7,TGTGCCAGCAGCTTATGGACAGGGGTTCACGAGCAGTACTTC,CASSLWTGVHEQYF
.,TRBD1,TRBV2,TRBJ2-2,TGTGCCAGCAGAGGACAGGGGGAGGAGCTGTTTTTT,CASRGQGEELFF
.,TRBD1,TRBV10-3,TRBJ1-1,TGTGCCATCAGTGGTCGGACAGGGGACAGCGCTGAAGCTTTCTTT,CAISGRTGDSAEAFF
.,.,TRBV20-1,TRBJ1-1,TGCAGTAGTCTCGTCCCGGGGGAAGCTTTCTTT,CSSLVPGEAFF
many,.,TRBV5-1,TRBJ2-5,TGCGCCAGCAGCACTTACCTAGCTCCGGAGGAGACCCAGTACTTC,CASSTYLAPEETQYF
.,.,TRBV20-1,TRBJ2-2,TGCAGTGCTAGTCGGCCAGGGGAGCTGTTTTTT,CSASRPGELFF
.,.,TRBV12-3/TRBV12-4,TRBJ1-1,TGTGCCAGCAGTTTGGGGGGGGGAGGACGGAACACTGAAGCTTTCTTT,CASSLGGGGRNTEAFF
.,.,TRBV29-1,TRBJ1-1,TGCAGCGTTGAGTTCCAGGGAAGGCGAACTGAAGCTTTCTTT,CSVEFQGRRTEAFF